This section outlines one T cell receptor beta chain sequence together with its context. No antigen is known for it. The method was immunoSEQ multiplex PCR; TCRdb's version includes in-frame clones alone and lacks a portion of them. Seen here are 250,000 to 350,000 clones, approximately 90% observed once, and the top ten hold over 1%. This CDR3 region has 16 residues. Losses at the gene ends were 6 bases for V and 3 bases for J; bases not matched to a gene: 10. CDR1 and CDR2 from the germline V gene are MNHEY and SMNVEV (reference sequence). The record originates from a study of cytomegalovirus exposure and HLA in healthy donors. Regarding the study as a whole: According to reports, the classifier identified cytomegalovirus status with high specificity and sensitivity. According to a subsequent analysis, TCR clusters identified in the first cohort showed a tendency to co-occur across the 110 or so validation repertoires. In vitro testing confirmed three CMV-associated chains as specific for CMV antigens.

Specimen: PBMCs. The V call is TRBV27, the J call TRBJ2-1; 8 bases are a match to TRBD2. This receptor was obtained from a woman aged 30 to 39 in good health and CMV-seropositive. The CDR3 DNA reads as TGTGCCAGCAGCTGGATAGCGGGAAGGAGCTACAATGAGCAGTTCTTC. This encodes CASSWIAGRSYNEQFF.